One T cell receptor beta chain is described in this entry. No antigen is known for it. These data originate in a study of T cell repertoires in cytomegalovirus infection. Trimming cost V 2 bases and J 2 bases, with 6 bases left between them. This CDR3 has 12 amino acids. Germline-derived CDR1 and CDR2 are GTSNPN and SVGIG (reference sequence). TCRdb ran MiXCR on the reads and lists one entry per CDR3 protein. The sample carries under 200,000 distinct CDR3 sequences, roughly 22% recorded once. This specimen consisted of CD8+ T cells from cultured PBMCs, obtained from culture after CMV antigen stimulation. The genes are TRBV30 and TRBJ1-2; no clear D. This sequence originates from a human donor in good health (CMV status not recorded). Some clones in this sample may be carry-over from other donors' samples. CDR3 residues: CAWSLDNYGYTF. The CDR3, as DNA: TGTGCCTGGAGTCTCGACAACTATGGCTACACCTTC. Full variable domain (outside the CDR3, taken from reference TRBV30 and TRBJ1-2): SQTIHQWPATLVQPVGSPLSLECTVEGTSNPNLYWYRQAAGRGLQLLFYSVGIGQISSEVPQNLSASRPQDRQFILSSKKLLLSDSGFYLCAWSLDNYGYTFGSGTRLTVV.